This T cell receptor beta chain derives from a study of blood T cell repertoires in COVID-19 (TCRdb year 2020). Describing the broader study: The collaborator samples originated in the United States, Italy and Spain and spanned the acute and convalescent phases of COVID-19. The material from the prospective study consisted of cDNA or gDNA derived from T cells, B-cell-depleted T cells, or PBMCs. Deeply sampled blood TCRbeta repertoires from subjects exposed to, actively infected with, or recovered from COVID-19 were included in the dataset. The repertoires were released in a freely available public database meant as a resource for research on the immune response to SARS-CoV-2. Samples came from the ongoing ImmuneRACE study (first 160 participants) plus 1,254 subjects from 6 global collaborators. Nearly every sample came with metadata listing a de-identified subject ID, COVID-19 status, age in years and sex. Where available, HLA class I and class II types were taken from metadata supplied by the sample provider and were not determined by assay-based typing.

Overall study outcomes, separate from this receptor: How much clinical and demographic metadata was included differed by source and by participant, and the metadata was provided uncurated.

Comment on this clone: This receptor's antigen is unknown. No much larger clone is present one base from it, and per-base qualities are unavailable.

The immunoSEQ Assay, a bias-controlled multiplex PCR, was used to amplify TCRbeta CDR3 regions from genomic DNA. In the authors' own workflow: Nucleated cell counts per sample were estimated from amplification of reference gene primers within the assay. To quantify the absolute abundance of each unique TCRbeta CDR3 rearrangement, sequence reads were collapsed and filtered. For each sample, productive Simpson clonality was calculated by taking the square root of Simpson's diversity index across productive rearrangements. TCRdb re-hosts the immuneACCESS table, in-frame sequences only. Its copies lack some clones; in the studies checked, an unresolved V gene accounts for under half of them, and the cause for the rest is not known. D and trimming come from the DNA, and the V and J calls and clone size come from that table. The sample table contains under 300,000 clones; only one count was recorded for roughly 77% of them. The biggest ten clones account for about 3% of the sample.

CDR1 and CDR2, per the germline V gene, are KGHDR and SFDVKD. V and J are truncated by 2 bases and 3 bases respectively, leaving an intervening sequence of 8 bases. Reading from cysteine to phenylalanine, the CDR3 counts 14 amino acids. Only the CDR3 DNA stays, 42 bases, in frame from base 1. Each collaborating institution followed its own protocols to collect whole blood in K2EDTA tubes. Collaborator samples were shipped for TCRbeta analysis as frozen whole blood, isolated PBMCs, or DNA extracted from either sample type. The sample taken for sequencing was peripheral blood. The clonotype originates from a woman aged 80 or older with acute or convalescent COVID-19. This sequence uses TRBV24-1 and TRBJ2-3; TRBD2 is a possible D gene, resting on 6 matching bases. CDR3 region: CATSDSGVTDTQYF. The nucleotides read TGTGCCACCAGTGATTCGGGGGTTACAGATACGCAGTATTTT.